This T cell receptor (beta chain) was sequenced in a study of T-cell reconstitution after alpha-beta-depleted transplantation in children. TCRbeta library construction was performed incorporating unique molecular identifiers. TCRdb re-called the PCR reads with MiXCR, one entry per CDR3 protein. Of about 360,000 distinct CDR3 sequences listed, about an eighth are singletons. The table lists this clonotype with many counts. This CDR3 is built from 15 residues. Germline assignment: CDR1 LGHNA and CDR2 YNFKEQ. V was pared by 3 bases and J by 2 bases, with 4 bases of the junction left unmatched. The sequencing used PBMCs, collected from the stem cell graft. V is TRBV4-2 and J is TRBJ2-3; 8 bases fit TRBD2. The sequence was obtained from a human donor who donated a stem cell graft to a child with Fanconi anemia. The CDR3, as DNA: TGTGCCAGCAGCCACGGACTAGCCGTCACAGATACGCAGTATTTT. It is translated as CASSHGLAVTDTQYF.